This T cell receptor beta chain appears in the sequencing data of a study of blood T cell repertoires in COVID-19. As for the study in general: The cDNA or gDNA used as material had been derived from T cells, B-cell-depleted T cells, or PBMCs.

In the source study's methods: Estimates of nucleated cell counts were drawn from the amplification of reference gene primers. Data came from immunoSEQ multiplex PCR; TCRdb stores just in-frame clones and leaves some out. V and J calls and clone size are those listed in that table; D and trimming were worked out from the DNA. The sample includes roughly 520,000 clones, roughly 90% of them seen just once. The participants were between about 18 and 95 years old and came from roughly 24 US areas. Membership in each cohort depended on participant-reported clinical history. V lost 5 bases to trimming and J lost 0 bases; unmatched junction nucleotides: 3. This CDR3 has 14 amino acids. Germline CDR1 reads SGHNT; CDR2 reads YENEEA.

Sequencing was performed on PBMCs or T cells enriched from blood (not recorded which). This rearrangement joins TRBV11-3 to TRBJ2-7; the match to TRBD1 covers 8 bases. The TCR sequence derives from a woman between 40 and 55 years old who had recovered from COVID-19. CDR3 in amino acids: CASSVGQDSYEQYF. Written as DNA, the CDR3 is TGTGCCAGCAGCGTGGGACAGGACTCCTACGAGCAGTACTTC. Full variable domain (outside the CDR3, taken from reference TRBV11-3 and TRBJ2-7): EAGVVQSPRYKIIEKKQPVAFWCNPISGHNTLYWYLQNLGQGPELLIRYENEEAVDDSQLPKDRFSAERLKGVDSTLKIQPAELGDSAVYLCASSVGQDSYEQYFGPGTRLTVT.